This entry lists 27 T cell receptor beta chains sequenced from one sample in a study of cytomegalovirus exposure and HLA in healthy donors. The primer mix had 60 Vbeta and 13 Jbeta primers. The data were produced by immunoSEQ multiplex PCR, yet TCRdb's version contains in-frame clones alone and is incomplete. Altogether about 130,000 clones are present, 65% to 80% being singletons, with the ten largest covering 0.95% to 1.1%. Sequenced material: PBMCs. These receptors originate from a human donor in good health.

This clone has only one observation. At one end the junction does not follow the germline gene, possibly because of a read error. The chain has TRBV7-9 and TRBJ2-3, with 11 bases identical to TRBD1. The CDR3 sequence is 16 residues long. Per the germline V gene, CDR1 is SEHNR and CDR2 is FQNEAQ (reference sequence). The CDR3 here is CSSSSRTGGAKDTQYF. CDR3 DNA: TGTTCCAGCAGCTCAAGGACAGGGGGCGCGAAAGATACGCAGTATTTT.

The V call is TRBV5-6, the J call TRBJ2-5, with D perhaps matching TRBD2 (6 bases). The V and J ends lost 9 bases and 6 bases respectively, with 18 bases between them. The CDR3 is 13 residues long. CDR1 is SGHDT and CDR2 is YYEEEE in the germline V gene. As DNA, the CDR3 is TGTGCCACGTCTGGGGGGAGGTCGAAGACCCAGTACTTC. As protein: CATSGGRSKTQYF.

The chain carries TRBV27 and TRBJ2-3; D possibly corresponds to TRBD2 (5 bases). CDR3 length: 13 residues. The V end was cut by 6 bases, the J end by 6 bases, with 13 bases between. The germline gives CDR1 MNHEY, CDR2 SMNVEV (reference sequence). The CDR3 here is CASRLTVADTQYF. CDR3 bases: TGTGCCAGCAGGCTAACAGTAGCGGATACGCAGTATTTT.

The rearrangement links TRBV28 to TRBJ1-5; D gene uncertain. CDR3 length equals 14 residues. The germline CDR1 and CDR2 sequences are MDHEN and SYDVKM. V shed 5 bases and J shed 2 bases, with 10 bases lying between them. The CDR3 loop is CASSAWEGNQPQHF. CDR3 DNA: TGTGCCAGCAGTGCATGGGAGGGCAATCAGCCCCAGCATTTT.

The rearrangement joins TRBV28 to TRBJ1-5; 8 bases are a match to TRBD1. The V gene end was trimmed by 6 bases and the J gene end by 2 bases; junction bases not matched to a gene: 6. Germline loops: CDR1 MDHEN, CDR2 SYDVKM. The CDR3 has 15 amino acids. Here the CDR3 DNA reads TGTGCCAGCAGGGCCCAGGACAGGGGCAATCAGCCCCAGCATTTT. Translation: CASRAQDRGNQPQHF.

This clone was detected only once. The chain employs TRBV5-6 and TRBJ2-3; 9 nucleotides agree with TRBD2. The V gene end was trimmed by 1 base and the J gene end by 7 bases; junction bases not matched to a gene: 10. The germline gives CDR1 SGHDT, CDR2 YYEEEE. This CDR3 has 16 residues. The CDR3 region is CASSLPGGGAAYTQYF. The DNA of the CDR3 is TGTGCCAGCAGCTTGCCTGGCGGGGGGGCTGCTTATACGCAGTATTTT.

This clone was detected only a few times. This sequence joins TRBV7-9 and TRBJ1-1, with TRBD1 matching over 7 bases. Germline V lookup: CDR1 SEHNR, CDR2 FQNEAQ (reference sequence). The V segment lost 8 bases and the J segment 1 base; nucleotides outside the gene matches: 10. The CDR3 is made up of 15 amino acids. The CDR3 DNA is TGTGCCAGCCGAGCCCTAACAGGGGCGAACACTGAAGCTTTCTTT. Its translation: CASRALTGANTEAFF.

This clone was picked up one time. The V gene is TRBV25-1, the J gene TRBJ2-5; maybe TRBD1 (5 bases). The germline V and J ends were trimmed by 1 base and 5 bases, with 11 bases remaining between them. Germline V gives CDR1 MGHDK, CDR2 SYGVNS. This CDR3 region has 14 residues. Here the CDR3 DNA reads TGTGCCAGCAGTGAATGGGGCAGAGAGGAGACCCAGTACTTC. Translation: CASSEWGREETQYF.

The chain uses TRBV6-6 and TRBJ1-1; the D is unclear. The CDR3 spans 16 residues. Trimming removed 0 bases at V and 2 bases at J, with 13 bases between. CDR1 MNHNY and CDR2 SVGAGI come from the germline V gene (reference sequence). The CDR3 sequence is CASSYSAGGINTEAFF. In nucleotides, the CDR3 is TGTGCCAGCAGTTACTCTGCCGGAGGGATAAACACTGAAGCTTTCTTT.

The gene calls are TRBV28 and TRBJ1-3; D not certain. Germline-derived CDR1 and CDR2 are MDHEN and SYDVKM. Trimming took 5 bases from V and 0 from J, leaving 14 bases between them. This CDR3 has 16 residues. CDR3 amino acids: CASSPARFNSGNTIYF. In DNA form, the CDR3 reads TGTGCCAGCAGTCCGGCCAGGTTCAACTCTGGAAACACCATATATTTT.

V and J are TRBV11-1 and TRBJ2-5, with D maybe TRBD1 (6 bases). V was cut by 5 bases and J by 3 bases, with 16 bases left in between. This CDR3 is 15 amino acids long. Germline V CDR1 and CDR2: SGHAT, FQDESV (reference sequence). The DNA of the CDR3 is TGTGCCAGCAGCCATAGGACTCCAGGGGAAGAGACCCAGTACTTC. This codes for CASSHRTPGEETQYF.

The table lists this clone with a count of one. The V and J genes are TRBV29-1 and TRBJ2-6; the D gene is possibly TRBD2 (7 bases). The CDR3 runs 16 residues. V lost 3 bases and J 2 bases, leaving 14 bases between the germline ends. Germline V gives CDR1 SQVTM, CDR2 ANQGSEA. The CDR3: CSVEGREGAGANVLTF. DNA of the CDR3: TGCAGCGTTGAGGGCAGGGAGGGGGCTGGGGCCAACGTCCTGACTTTC.

The chain recombines TRBV6-5 with TRBJ1-2; TRBD1 might be the D (5 bases). The germline V gene has CDR1 MNHEY and CDR2 SVGAGI. The CDR3 is 13 amino acids. The V and J ends lost 5 bases and 0 bases respectively, with 7 bases between them. The CDR3 protein is CASSEQANYGYTF. In nucleotides, the CDR3 is TGTGCCAGCAGTGAACAGGCTAACTATGGCTACACCTTC.

This chain uses TRBV14 with TRBJ2-2; maybe TRBD1 (7 bases). Trimming left V 3 bases short and J 6 bases short, with 14 bases between. The germline gives CDR1 SGHDN, CDR2 FVKESK. This CDR3 spans 15 amino acids. CDR3 bases: TGTGCCAGCAGCCAGACAGGGAGGTATTCCGGGGAGCTGTTTTTT. Residues: CASSQTGRYSGELFF.

The genes are TRBV27 and TRBJ2-5; D unclear. The DNA matches TRBJ2-7 better at its end, which makes the J call doubtful. The germline V gene encodes CDR1 MNHEY and CDR2 SMNVEV (reference sequence). The CDR3 extends over 13 amino acids. The CDR3 protein is CASAHRGVYEQYF. The CDR3 DNA follows: TGTGCCAGCGCCCACCGAGGAGTGTACGAGCAGTACTTC.

This clone appeared a few times. The genes are TRBV5-5 and TRBJ2-6, with TRBD1 identical over 8 bases. Germline V gene data show CDR1 as SGHKS and CDR2 as YYEKEE (reference sequence). The CDR3 extends over 16 amino acids. Losses at the gene ends were 3 bases for V and 2 bases for J; bases not matched to a gene: 4. The CDR3 coding sequence is TGTGCCAGCAGCTATACAGGGGGAGCTGGGGCCAACGTCCTGACTTTC. Protein product: CASSYTGGAGANVLTF.

The chain uses TRBV7-8 and TRBJ1-2; 7 bases are a match to TRBD1. The V gene end was trimmed by 6 bases and the J gene end by 8 bases; junction bases not matched to a gene: 9. The CDR3 has 13 residues. Germline V gene sequence: CDR1 SGHVS, CDR2 FQNEAQ. This CDR3 is CASRPDRERGYTF. As DNA, the CDR3 is TGTGCCAGCAGACCAGACAGGGAAAGAGGCTACACCTTC.

This chain joins TRBV14 and TRBJ2-1, with D possibly matching TRBD2 (6 bases). The CDR3 length is 18 residues. CDR1 SGHDN and CDR2 FVKESK come from the germline V gene. The V end lost 1 base, the J end lost 0 bases, and 16 bases lay between the germline ends. CDR3 in DNA: TGTGCCAGCAGCCAAGGTCTTGGAGGGATTAGCTCCTACAATGAGCAGTTCTTC. Its translation is CASSQGLGGISSYNEQFF.

This clone was seen a single time. The CDR3 DNA is TGTGCCAGCAGTTTGGCCGACTACGAGCAGTACTTC. As protein: CASSLADYEQYF. J is TRBJ2-5 and V is TRBV28; no firm D call. The tail of the sequence fits TRBJ2-7 better, so the J call may be wrong. CDR1 is MDHEN and CDR2 is SYDVKM in the germline V gene. This CDR3 contains 12 residues.

This clone was seen once. The chain joins TRBV2 to TRBJ2-4; 7 nucleotides line up with TRBD2. This CDR3 contains 16 residues. V lost 2 bases and J lost 1; bases outside the gene matches: 5. The germline V gene encodes CDR1 SNHLY and CDR2 FYNNEI. Written as DNA, the CDR3 is TGTGCCAGCAGTGAACTTTACGGGGGGGCCAAAAACATTCAGTACTTC. Translation: CASSELYGGAKNIQYF.

This clone appeared a few times. This chain uses TRBV29-1 with TRBJ1-5; 7 bases agree with TRBD1. The CDR3 loop spans 13 amino acids. Trimming took 5 bases from V and 3 from J; bases not matched to a gene: 4. The germline V gene has CDR1 SQVTM and CDR2 ANQGSEA. DNA of the CDR3: TGCAGCGTTCAAGGACAGGCCAATCAGCCCCAGCATTTT. The encoded protein is CSVQGQANQPQHF.

J is TRBJ1-4 and V is TRBV14; 8 nucleotides line up with TRBD1. Germline V gene data show CDR1 as SGHDN and CDR2 as FVKESK. V lost 4 bases, J lost 7 bases, and 8 bases stayed unmatched. The CDR3 runs to 15 residues. The CDR3 is CASSPRTGSGEKLFF. DNA for the CDR3: TGTGCCAGCAGCCCCCGGACAGGGTCTGGTGAAAAACTGTTTTTT.

The chain employs TRBV9 and TRBJ1-2; TRBD1 aligns across 7 bases. This CDR3 has 13 residues. Germline V gene data show CDR1 as SGDLS and CDR2 as YYNGEE. V gave up 3 bases and J gave up 5 bases; unmatched junction bases: 4. DNA of the CDR3: TGTGCCAGCAGCGCAGGGACAGAGTATGGCTACACCTTC. This encodes CASSAGTEYGYTF.

By sample fraction, this clone is medium-sized (0.01 to 0.1%). The rearrangement uses TRBV2 and TRBJ1-3; TRBD1 matches 11 bases. Germline lookup yields CDR1 SNHLY and CDR2 FYNNEI. V was clipped by 6 bases and J by 2 bases; unmatched bases: 0. The CDR3 spans 14 residues. In DNA form, the CDR3 reads TGTGCCAGCAGGGGACAGGGGGCTGGAAACACCATATATTTT. It translates to CASRGQGAGNTIYF.

The chain is built from TRBV5-5 and TRBJ2-1, with 7 bases fitting TRBD1. The CDR3 consists of 15 residues. V trimming: 7 bases; J trimming: 4 bases; junction bases outside the gene matches: 11. In germline, CDR1 is SGHKS, CDR2 YYEKEE (reference sequence). The CDR3 protein is CASHSIGTVYNEQFF. CDR3 bases: TGTGCCAGCCACTCCATAGGGACAGTTTACAATGAGCAGTTCTTC.

The CDR3 DNA is TGTGCCAGCAGCTTGGGTCAGGAATATTCACCCCTCCACTTT. It translates to CASSLGQEYSPLHF. The chain carries TRBV5-5 and TRBJ1-6; D is undetermined. This CDR3 has 14 amino acids. V shed 0 bases and J shed 8 bases, with 9 bases lying between them. Germline CDR1 SGHKS, CDR2 YYEKEE (reference sequence).

This chain uses TRBV10-1 with TRBJ2-6, with D perhaps matching TRBD2 (5 bases). This CDR3 contains 16 residues. V lost 4 bases and J lost 4, with 14 bases in between. Germline lookup yields CDR1 WNHNN and CDR2 SYGVQD (reference sequence). The CDR3 here is CASSAKISGGANVLTF. The CDR3 DNA reads TGCGCCAGCAGTGCCAAGATATCGGGGGGGGCCAACGTCCTGACTTTC.